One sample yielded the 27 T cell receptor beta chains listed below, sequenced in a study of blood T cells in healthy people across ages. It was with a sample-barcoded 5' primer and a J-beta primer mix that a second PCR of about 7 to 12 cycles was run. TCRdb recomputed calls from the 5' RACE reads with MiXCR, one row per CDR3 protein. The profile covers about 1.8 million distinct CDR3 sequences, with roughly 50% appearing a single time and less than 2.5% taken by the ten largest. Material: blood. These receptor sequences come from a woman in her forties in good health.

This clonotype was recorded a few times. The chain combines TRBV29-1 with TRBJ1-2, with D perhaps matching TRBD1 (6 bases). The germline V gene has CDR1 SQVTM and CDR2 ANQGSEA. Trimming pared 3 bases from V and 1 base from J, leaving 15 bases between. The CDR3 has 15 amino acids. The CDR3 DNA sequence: TGCAGCGTTGATAGCGTGGGGGCACATAACTATGGCTACACCTTC. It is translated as CSVDSVGAHNYGYTF.

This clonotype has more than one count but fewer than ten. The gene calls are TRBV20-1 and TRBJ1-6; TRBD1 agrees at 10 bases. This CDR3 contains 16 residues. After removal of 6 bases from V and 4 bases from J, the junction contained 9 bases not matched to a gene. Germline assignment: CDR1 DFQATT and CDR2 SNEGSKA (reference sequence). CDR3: CSAPGQGVTYNSPLHF. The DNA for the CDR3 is TGCAGTGCCCCAGGACAGGGGGTCACTTATAATTCACCCCTCCACTTT.

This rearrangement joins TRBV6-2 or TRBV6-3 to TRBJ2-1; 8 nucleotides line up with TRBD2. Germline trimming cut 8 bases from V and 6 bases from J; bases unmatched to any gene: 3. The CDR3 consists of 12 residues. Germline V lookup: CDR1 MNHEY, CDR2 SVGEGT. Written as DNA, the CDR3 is TGTGCCAGCGGGACTAGACTCAATGAGCAGTTCTTC. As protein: CASGTRLNEQFF.

The CDR3, as DNA: TGCAGTGCGGGGGGGGCGGGGACCGATACCTACGAGCAGTACTTC. The encoded protein is CSAGGAGTDTYEQYF. The chain recombines TRBV20-1 with TRBJ2-7; D might be TRBD2 (7 bases). Germline V gene sequence: CDR1 DFQATT, CDR2 SNEGSKA (reference sequence). CDR3 size: 15 residues. Trimming removed 6 bases at V and 2 bases at J, with 20 bases between.

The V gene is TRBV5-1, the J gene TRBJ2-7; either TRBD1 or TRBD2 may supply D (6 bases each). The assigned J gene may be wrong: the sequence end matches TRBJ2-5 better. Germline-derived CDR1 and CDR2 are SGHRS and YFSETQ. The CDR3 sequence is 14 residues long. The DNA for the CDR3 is TGCGCCAGCAGCCGGTACGGGGGCTATGAGACCCAGTACTTC. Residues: CASSRYGGYETQYF.

The CDR3 loop is CASSAQTGINQPQHF. The CDR3 DNA reads as TGTGCCAGCAGCGCACAAACAGGGATCAATCAGCCCCAGCATTTT. This rearrangement joins TRBV9 to TRBJ1-5, with a tentative D call TRBD1 (6 bases). Trimming left V 3 bases short and J 3 bases short, with 13 bases between. The CDR3 is made up of 15 amino acids. CDR1 and CDR2 (germline): SGDLS, YYNGEE.

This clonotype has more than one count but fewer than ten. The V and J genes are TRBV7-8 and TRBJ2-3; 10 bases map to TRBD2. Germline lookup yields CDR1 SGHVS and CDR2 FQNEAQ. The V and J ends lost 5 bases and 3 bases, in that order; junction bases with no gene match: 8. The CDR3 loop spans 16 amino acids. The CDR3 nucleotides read TGTGCCAGCAGCCCCGAGGGACTAGCGTTTACAGATACGCAGTATTTT. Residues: CASSPEGLAFTDTQYF.

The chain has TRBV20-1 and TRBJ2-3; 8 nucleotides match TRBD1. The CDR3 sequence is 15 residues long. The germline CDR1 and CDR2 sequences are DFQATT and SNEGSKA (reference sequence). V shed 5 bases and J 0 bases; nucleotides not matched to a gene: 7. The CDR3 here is CSAPDRAKSTDTQYF. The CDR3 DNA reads TGCAGTGCTCCGGACAGGGCAAAAAGCACAGATACGCAGTATTTT.

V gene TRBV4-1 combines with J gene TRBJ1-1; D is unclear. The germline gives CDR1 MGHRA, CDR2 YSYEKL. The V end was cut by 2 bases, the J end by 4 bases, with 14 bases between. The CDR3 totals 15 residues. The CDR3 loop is CASSQPLGEATEAFF. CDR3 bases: TGCGCCAGCAGCCAACCCCTTGGGGAGGCCACTGAAGCTTTCTTT.

The CDR3 DNA reads as TGTGCCAGCAGAGCACTAGCGGGGGGTTTAGTTGGTCAAGAGACCCAGTACTTC. This gives the protein CASRALAGGLVGQETQYF. The rearrangement joins TRBV27 to TRBJ2-5; 12 nucleotides align to TRBD2. This CDR3 has 18 amino acids. CDR1 and CDR2 from the germline V gene are MNHEY and SMNVEV (reference sequence). J lost 2 bases, V lost 6 bases, and 13 bases had no gene match.

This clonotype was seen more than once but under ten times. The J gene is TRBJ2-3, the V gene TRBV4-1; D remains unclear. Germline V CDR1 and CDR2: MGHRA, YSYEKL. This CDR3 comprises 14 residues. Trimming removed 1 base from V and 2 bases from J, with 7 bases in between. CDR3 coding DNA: TGCGCCAGCAGCCAAGTTATCATCACAGATACGCAGTATTTT. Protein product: CASSQVIITDTQYF.

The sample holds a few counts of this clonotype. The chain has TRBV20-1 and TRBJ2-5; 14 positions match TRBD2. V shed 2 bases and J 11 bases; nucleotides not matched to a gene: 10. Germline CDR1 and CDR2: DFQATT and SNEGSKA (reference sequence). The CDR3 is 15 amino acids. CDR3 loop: CSARTSGLAGEEQYF. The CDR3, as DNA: TGCAGTGCTAGAACCTCGGGACTAGCGGGGGAAGAGCAGTACTTC.

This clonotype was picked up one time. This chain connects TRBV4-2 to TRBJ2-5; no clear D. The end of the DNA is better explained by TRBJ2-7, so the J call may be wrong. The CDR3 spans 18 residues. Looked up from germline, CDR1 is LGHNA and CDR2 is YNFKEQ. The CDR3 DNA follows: TGTGCCAGCAGCCAAGATTGGGCCACCTCCTCCAACCTCTACGAGCAGTACTTC. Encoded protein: CASSQDWATSSNLYEQYF.

The CDR3 nucleotides are TGCAGCGCCTGGAACAGGACCCCTCCAACGGGCGAGCAGTACTTC. Amino acids: CSAWNRTPPTGEQYF. The chain links TRBV29-1 to TRBJ2-7, with D possibly matching TRBD1 (5 bases). Germline CDR1 and CDR2: SQVTM and ANQGSEA. V was clipped by 7 bases and J by 6 bases, with 25 bases between them. This CDR3 spans 15 amino acids.

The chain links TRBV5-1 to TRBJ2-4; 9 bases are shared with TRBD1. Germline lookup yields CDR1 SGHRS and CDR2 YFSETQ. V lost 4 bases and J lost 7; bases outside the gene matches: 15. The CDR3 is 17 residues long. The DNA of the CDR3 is TGCGCCAGCAGCCCTCAGGCCGGGACAGGGTATCAGAACATTCAGTACTTC. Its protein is CASSPQAGTGYQNIQYF.

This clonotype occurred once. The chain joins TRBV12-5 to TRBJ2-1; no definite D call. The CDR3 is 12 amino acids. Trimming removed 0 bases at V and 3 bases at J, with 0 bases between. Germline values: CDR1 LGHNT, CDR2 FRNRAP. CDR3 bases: TGTGCTAGTGGTTTGGTCTACAATGAGCAGTTCTTC. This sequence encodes CASGLVYNEQFF.

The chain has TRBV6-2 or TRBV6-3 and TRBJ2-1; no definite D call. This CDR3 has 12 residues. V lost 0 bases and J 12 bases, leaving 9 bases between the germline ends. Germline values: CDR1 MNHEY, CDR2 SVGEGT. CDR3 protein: CASSYSGAMQFF. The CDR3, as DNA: TGTGCCAGCAGTTACTCTGGAGCTATGCAGTTCTTC.

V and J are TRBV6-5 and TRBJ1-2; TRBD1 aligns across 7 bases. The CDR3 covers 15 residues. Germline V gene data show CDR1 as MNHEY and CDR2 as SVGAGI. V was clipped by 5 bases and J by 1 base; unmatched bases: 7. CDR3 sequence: CASSTDGTVNYGYTF. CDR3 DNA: TGTGCCAGCAGTACAGACGGGACAGTTAACTATGGCTACACCTTC.

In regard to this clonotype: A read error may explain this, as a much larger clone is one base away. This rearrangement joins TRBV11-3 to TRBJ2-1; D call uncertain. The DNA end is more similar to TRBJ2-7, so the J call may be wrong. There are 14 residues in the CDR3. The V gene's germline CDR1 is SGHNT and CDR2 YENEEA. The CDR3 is CASSLDPSYNEQYF. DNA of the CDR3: TGTGCCAGCAGCTTAGACCCTTCCTACAATGAGCAGTACTTC.

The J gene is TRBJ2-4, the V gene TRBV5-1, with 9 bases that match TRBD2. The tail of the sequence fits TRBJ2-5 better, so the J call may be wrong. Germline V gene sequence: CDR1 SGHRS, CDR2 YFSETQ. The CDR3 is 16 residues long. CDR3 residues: CASSSGTSLRQETQYF. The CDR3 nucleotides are TGCGCCAGCAGCTCGGGGACTAGCTTACGCCAAGAGACCCAGTACTTC.

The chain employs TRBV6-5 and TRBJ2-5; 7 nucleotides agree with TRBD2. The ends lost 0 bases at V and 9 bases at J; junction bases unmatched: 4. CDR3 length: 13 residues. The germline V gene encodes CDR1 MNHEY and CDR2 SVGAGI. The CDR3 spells CASSYSRGRAQYF. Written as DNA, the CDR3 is TGTGCCAGCAGTTACTCGAGAGGGAGGGCCCAGTACTTC.

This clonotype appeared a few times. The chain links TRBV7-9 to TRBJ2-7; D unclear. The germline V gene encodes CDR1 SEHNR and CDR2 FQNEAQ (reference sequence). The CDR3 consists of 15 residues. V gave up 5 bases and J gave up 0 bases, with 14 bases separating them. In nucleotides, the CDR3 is TGTGCCAGCAGCCAACATTCCGCAGGCTCCTACGAGCAGTACTTC. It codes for CASSQHSAGSYEQYF.

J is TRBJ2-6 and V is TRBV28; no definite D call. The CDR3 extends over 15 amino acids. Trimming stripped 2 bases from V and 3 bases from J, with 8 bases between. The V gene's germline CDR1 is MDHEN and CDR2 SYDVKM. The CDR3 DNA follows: TGTGCCAGCAGTTTACGGATCGATGGGGCCAACGTCCTGACTTTC. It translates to CASSLRIDGANVLTF.

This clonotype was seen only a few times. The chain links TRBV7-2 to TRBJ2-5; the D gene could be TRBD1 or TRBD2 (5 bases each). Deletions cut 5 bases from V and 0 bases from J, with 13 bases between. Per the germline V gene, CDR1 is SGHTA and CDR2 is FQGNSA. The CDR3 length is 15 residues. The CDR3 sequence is CASSTTGRNQETQYF. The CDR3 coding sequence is TGTGCCAGCAGCACAACGGGACGGAACCAAGAGACCCAGTACTTC.

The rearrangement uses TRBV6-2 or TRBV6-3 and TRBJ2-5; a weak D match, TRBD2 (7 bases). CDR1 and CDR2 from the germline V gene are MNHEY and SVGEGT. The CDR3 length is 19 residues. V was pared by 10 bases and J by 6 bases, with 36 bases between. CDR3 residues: CATLPLGTTEGGKRKTQYF. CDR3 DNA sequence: TGTGCCACCCTCCCCCTCGGGACTACCGAGGGGGGCAAAAGAAAGACCCAGTACTTC.

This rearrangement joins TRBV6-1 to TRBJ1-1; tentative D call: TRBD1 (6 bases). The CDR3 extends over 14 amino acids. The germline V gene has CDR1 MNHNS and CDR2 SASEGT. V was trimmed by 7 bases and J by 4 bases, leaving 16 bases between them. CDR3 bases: TGTGCCAGCAAAAGGAAGCAGGGGAGCACTGAAGCTTTCTTT. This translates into CASKRKQGSTEAFF.

This chain's CDR3 is CASSLGGETFF. DNA for the CDR3: TGTGCCAGCAGCTTAGGTGGGGAGACTTTCTTT. The V and J genes are TRBV5-6 and TRBJ1-1, with D uncertain. The V gene's germline CDR1 is SGHDT and CDR2 YYEEEE. Deletions cut 2 bases from V and 12 bases from J, with 11 bases between. The CDR3 totals 11 residues.